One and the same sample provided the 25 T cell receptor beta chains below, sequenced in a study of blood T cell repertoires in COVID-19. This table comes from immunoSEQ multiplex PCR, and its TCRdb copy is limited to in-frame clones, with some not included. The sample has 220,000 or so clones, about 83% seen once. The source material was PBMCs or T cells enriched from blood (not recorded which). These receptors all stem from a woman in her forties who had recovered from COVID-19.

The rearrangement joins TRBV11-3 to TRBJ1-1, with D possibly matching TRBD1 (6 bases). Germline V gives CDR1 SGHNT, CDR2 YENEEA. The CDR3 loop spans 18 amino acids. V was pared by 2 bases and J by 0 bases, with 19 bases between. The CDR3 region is CASSLWSPQGWMNTEAFF. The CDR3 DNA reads TGTGCCAGCAGCTTATGGTCCCCACAGGGATGGATGAACACTGAAGCTTTCTTT.

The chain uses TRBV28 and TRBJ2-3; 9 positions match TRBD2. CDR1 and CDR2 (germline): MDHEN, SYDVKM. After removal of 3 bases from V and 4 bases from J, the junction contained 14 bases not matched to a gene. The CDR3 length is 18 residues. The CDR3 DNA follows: TGTGCCAGCAGTTTTTTCAGGGCGGGTAGCGGGAGCGCAGATACGCAGTATTTT. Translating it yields CASSFFRAGSGSADTQYF.

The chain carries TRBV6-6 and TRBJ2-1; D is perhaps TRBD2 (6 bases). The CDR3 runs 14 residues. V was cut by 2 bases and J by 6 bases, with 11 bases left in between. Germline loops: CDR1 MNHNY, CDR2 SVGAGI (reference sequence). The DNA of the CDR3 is TGTGCCAGCAGTTACGGGGGACTTATCAATGAGCAGTTCTTC. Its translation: CASSYGGLINEQFF.

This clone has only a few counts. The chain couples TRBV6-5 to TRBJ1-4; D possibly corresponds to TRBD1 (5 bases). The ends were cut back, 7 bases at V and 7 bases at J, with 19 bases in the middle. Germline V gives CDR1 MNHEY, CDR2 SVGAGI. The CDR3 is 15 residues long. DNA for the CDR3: TGTGCCAGCACCCTCGCGATGGGGCGGCGTGAAAAACTGTTTTTT. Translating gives CASTLAMGRREKLFF.

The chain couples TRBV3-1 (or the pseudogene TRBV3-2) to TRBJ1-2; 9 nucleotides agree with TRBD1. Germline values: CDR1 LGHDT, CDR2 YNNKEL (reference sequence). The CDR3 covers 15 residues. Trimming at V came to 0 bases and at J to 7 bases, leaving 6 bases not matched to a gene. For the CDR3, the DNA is TGTGCCAGCAGCCAAGATGGGACAGGGTTTTCTGGCTACACCTTC. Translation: CASSQDGTGFSGYTF.

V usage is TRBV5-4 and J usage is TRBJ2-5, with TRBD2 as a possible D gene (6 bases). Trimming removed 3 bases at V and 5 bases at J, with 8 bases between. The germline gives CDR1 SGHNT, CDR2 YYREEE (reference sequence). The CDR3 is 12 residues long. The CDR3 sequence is CASSSTRETQYF. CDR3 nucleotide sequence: TGTGCCAGCAGCTCGACTAGGGAGACCCAGTACTTC.

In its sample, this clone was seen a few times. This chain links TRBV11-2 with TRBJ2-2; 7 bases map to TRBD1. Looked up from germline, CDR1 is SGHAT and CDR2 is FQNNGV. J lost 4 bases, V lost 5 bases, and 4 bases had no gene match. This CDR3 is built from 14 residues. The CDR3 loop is CASSNRGPTGELFF. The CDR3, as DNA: TGTGCCAGCAGCAACAGGGGCCCCACCGGGGAGCTGTTTTTT.

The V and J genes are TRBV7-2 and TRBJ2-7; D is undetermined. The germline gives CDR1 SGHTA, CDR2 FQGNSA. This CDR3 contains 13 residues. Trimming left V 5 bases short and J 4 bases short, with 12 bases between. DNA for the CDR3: TGTGCCAGCAGCCACGCCAGTATGTACGAGCAGTACTTC. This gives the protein CASSHASMYEQYF. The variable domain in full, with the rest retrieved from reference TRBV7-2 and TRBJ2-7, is GAGVSQSPSNKVTEKGKDVELRCDPISGHTALYWYRQSLGQGLEFLIYFQGNSAPDKSGLPSDRFSAERTGGSVSTLTIQRTQQEDSAVYLCASSHASMYEQYFGPGTRLTVT.

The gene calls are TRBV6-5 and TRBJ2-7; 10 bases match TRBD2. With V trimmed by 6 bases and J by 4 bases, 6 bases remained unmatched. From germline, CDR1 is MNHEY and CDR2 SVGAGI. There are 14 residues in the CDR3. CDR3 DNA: TGTGCCAGCAGCGCCGGGACTAGCGCGTACGAGCAGTACTTC. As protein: CASSAGTSAYEQYF.

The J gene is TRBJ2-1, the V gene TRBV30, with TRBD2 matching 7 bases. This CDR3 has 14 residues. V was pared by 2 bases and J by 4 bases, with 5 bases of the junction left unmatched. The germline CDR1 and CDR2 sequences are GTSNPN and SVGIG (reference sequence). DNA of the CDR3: TGTGCCTGGAGTCGCGGGAGCAGGTACAATGAGCAGTTCTTC. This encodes CAWSRGSRYNEQFF.

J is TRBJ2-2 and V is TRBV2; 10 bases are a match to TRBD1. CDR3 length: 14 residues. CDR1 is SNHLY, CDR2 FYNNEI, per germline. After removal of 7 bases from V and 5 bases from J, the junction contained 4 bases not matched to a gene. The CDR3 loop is CASKGQGTTGELFF. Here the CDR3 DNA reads TGTGCCAGCAAGGGACAGGGGACAACCGGGGAGCTGTTTTTT.

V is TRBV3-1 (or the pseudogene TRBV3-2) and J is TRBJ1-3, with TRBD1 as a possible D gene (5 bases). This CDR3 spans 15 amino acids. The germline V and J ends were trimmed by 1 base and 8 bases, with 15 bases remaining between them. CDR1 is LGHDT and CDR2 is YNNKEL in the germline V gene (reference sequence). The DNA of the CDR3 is TGTGCCAGCAGCCAAGTTGGAGGGGTCATAGACACCATATATTTT. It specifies CASSQVGGVIDTIYF.

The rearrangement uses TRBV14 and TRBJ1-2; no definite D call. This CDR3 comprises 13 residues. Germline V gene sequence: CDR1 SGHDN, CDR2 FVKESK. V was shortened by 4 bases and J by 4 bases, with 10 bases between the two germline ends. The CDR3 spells CASSPLVFYGYTF. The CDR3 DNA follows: TGTGCCAGCAGCCCACTGGTCTTCTATGGCTACACCTTC.

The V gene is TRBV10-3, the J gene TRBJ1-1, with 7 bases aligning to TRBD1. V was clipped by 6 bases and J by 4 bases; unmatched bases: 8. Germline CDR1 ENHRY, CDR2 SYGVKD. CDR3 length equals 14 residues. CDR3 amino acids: CAIRKTGQSTEAFF. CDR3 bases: TGTGCCATCAGGAAGACAGGGCAGAGCACTGAAGCTTTCTTT.

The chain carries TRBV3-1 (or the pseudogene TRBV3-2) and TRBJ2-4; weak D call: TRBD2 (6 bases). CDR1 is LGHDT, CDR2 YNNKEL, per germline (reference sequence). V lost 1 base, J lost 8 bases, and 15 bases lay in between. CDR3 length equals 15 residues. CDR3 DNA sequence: TGTGCCAGCAGCCAAGGCGGGACCGCGGGGTACATTCAGTACTTC. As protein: CASSQGGTAGYIQYF.

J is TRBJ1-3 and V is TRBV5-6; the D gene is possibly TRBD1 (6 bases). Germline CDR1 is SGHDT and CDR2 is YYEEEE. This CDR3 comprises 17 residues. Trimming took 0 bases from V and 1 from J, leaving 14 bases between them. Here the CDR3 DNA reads TGTGCCAGCAGCTTGGGACAGGTCCGTTTGTCTGGAAACACCATATATTTT. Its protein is CASSLGQVRLSGNTIYF.

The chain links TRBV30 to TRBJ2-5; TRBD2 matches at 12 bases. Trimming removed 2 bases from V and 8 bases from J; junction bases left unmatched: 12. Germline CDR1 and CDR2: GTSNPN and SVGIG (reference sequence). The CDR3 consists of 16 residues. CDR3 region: CAWSPPRTSGIGTQYF. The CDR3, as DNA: TGTGCCTGGAGTCCCCCCCGGACTAGCGGGATAGGAACCCAGTACTTC.

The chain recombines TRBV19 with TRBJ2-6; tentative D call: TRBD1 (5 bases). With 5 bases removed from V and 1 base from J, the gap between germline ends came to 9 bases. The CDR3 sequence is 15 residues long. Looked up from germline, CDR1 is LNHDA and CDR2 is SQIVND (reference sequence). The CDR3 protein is CASSFTGSGANVLTF. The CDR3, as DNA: TGTGCCAGTAGTTTTACAGGATCTGGGGCCAACGTCCTGACTTTC.

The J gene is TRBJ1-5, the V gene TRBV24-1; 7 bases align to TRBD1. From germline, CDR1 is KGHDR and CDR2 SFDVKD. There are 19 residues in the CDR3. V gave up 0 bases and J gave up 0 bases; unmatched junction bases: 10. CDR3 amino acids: CATSDLSMRGQYSNQPQHF. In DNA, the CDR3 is TGTGCCACCAGTGATTTGAGTATGAGGGGACAGTATAGCAATCAGCCCCAGCATTTT.

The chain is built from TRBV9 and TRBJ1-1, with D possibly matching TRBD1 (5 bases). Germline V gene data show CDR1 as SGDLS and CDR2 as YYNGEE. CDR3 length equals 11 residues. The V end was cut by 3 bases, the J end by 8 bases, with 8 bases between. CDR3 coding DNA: TGTGCCAGCAGCGCTGGGGGGGAAGCTTTCTTT. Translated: CASSAGGEAFF.

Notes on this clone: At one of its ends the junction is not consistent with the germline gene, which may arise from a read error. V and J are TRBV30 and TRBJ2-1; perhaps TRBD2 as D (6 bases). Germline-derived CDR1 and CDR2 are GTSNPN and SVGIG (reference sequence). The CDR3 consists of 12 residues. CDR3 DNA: TGTGCCTGGGGGGACTCCTTCAATGAGCAGTTCTTC. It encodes CAWGDSFNEQFF.

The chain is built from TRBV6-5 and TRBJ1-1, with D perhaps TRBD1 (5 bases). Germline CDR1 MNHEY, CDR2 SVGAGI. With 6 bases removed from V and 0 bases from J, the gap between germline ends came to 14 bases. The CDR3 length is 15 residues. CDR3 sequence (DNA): TGTGCCAGCAGGAGGCTAACAGGAATGAACACTGAAGCTTTCTTT. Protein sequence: CASRRLTGMNTEAFF.

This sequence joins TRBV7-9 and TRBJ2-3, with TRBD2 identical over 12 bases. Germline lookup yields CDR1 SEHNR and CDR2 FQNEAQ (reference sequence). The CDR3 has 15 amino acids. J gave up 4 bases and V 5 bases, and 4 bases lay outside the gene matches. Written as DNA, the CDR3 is TGTGCCAGCAGCCGGACTAGCGGGAAATCAGATACGCAGTATTTT. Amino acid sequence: CASSRTSGKSDTQYF. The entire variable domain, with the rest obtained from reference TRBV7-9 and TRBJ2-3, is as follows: DTGVSQNPRHKITKRGQNVTFRCDPISEHNRLYWYRQTLGQGPEFLTYFQNEAQLEKSRLLSDRFSAERPKGSFSTLEIQRTEQGDSAMYLCASSRTSGKSDTQYFGPGTRLTVL.

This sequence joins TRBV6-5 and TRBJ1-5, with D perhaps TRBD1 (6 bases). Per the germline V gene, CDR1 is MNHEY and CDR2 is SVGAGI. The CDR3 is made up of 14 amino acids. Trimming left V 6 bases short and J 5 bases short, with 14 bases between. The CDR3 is CASRPSGGHQPQHF. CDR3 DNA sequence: TGTGCCAGCAGGCCATCGGGGGGCCATCAGCCCCAGCATTTT.

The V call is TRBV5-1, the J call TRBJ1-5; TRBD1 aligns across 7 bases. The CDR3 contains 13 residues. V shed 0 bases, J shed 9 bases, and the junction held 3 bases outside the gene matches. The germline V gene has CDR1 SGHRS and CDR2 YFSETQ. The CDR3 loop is CASSLVGGGPQHF. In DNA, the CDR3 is TGCGCCAGCAGCTTGGTAGGGGGCGGGCCCCAGCATTTT.